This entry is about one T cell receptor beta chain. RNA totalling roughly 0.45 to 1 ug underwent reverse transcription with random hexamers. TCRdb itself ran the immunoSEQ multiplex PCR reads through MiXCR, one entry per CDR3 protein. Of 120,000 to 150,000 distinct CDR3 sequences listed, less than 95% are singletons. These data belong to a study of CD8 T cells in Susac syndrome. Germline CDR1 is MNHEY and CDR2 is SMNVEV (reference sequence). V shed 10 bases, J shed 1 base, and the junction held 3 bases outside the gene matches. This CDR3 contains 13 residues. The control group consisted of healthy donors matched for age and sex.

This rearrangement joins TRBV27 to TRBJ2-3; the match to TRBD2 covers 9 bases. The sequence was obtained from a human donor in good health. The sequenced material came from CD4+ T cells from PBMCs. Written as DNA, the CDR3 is TGTGCCATCAGACTAGCGGGCACAGATACGCAGTATTTT. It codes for CAIRLAGTDTQYF.